This paragraph reports one T cell receptor (beta chain). Antigen unknown. Profiling relied on immunoSEQ multiplex PCR, and the TCRdb table lists in-frame clones only, not all of them. Here the sample spans 25,000 to 30,000 clones, about 80% being singletons. CDR3 length: 14 amino acids. The V gene's germline CDR1 is MNHNS and CDR2 SASEGT. Trimming shortened V by 6 bases and J by 4 bases, and 13 bases separated the two germline ends. This sample was included in a study of T cells in localized non-small cell lung cancer. Whole-study findings and limits: Adjacent lung exhibited a median of about 57 among the 100 most abundant tumor clones. A raised T cell density in blood coincided with lengthier overall survival.

The input for sequencing was peripheral blood mononuclear cells, taken before any cancer treatment. The chain joins TRBV6-1 to TRBJ1-3; no clear D. The origin of this receptor is a man aged 40 to 70 with stage III lung adenocarcinoma. CDR3 DNA sequence: TGTGCCAGCAGGGAAAGAGGTTCCGGAAACACCATATATTTT. Translation: CASRERGSGNTIYF.